These 9 T cell receptor beta chains share one sample of origin, sequenced in a study of cytomegalovirus exposure and HLA in healthy donors. The PCR was carried out with 60 Vbeta primers and 13 Jbeta primers. Using immunoSEQ multiplex PCR, the repertoire was profiled, and TCRdb retains in-frame clones only, with some absent. This sample's table reports around 100,000 clones. Material: PBMCs. Receptor source: a middle-aged man in good health and CMV-seronegative.

CDR3 DNA: TGTGCCAGCAGTTACTCGAATCCTAGCAGGGAGACCCAGTACTTC. Its translation: CASSYSNPSRETQYF. The rearrangement links TRBV6-5 to TRBJ2-5; a possible D gene is TRBD2 (5 bases). The CDR3 has 15 amino acids. The V and J ends lost 0 bases and 5 bases respectively, with 13 bases between them. CDR1 is MNHEY and CDR2 is SVGAGI in the germline V gene.

The chain uses TRBV7-6 and TRBJ2-5; TRBD2 might be the D (6 bases). The closer fit of TRBJ2-7 to the DNA end suggests the J call may be wrong. Germline-derived CDR1 and CDR2 are SGHVS and FNYEAQ. CDR3 size: 16 residues. The CDR3 coding sequence is TGTGCCAGCAGCCCCCGGGCCGGGACTCCAGACCACGAGCAGTACTTC. Translated: CASSPRAGTPDHEQYF.

The chain carries TRBV5-1 and TRBJ2-5; the match to TRBD1 covers 9 bases. Unmatched junction bases numbered 7, after V lost 2 bases and J lost 5 bases. The CDR3 is 15 amino acids. In germline, CDR1 is SGHRS, CDR2 YFSETQ. The chain's CDR3 is CASSLQGAQGETQYF. CDR3 in DNA: TGCGCCAGCAGCTTACAGGGGGCGCAGGGGGAGACCCAGTACTTC.

The gene calls are TRBV7-8 and TRBJ1-5; perhaps TRBD1 as D (6 bases). This CDR3 spans 16 amino acids. The V gene lost 3 bases and the J gene lost 0 bases, with 12 bases spanning the gap. CDR1 SGHVS and CDR2 FQNEAQ come from the germline V gene. The CDR3 sequence is CASSFYGGASNQPQHF. CDR3 coding DNA: TGTGCCAGCAGCTTTTACGGGGGGGCTAGCAATCAGCCCCAGCATTTT. The full variable domain, with the rest looked up from reference TRBV7-8 and TRBJ1-5, is GAGVSQSPRYKVAKRGQDVALRCDPISGHVSLFWYQQALGQGPEFLTYFQNEAQLDKSGLPSDRFFAERPEGSVSTLKIQRTQQEDSAVYLCASSFYGGASNQPQHFGDGTRLSIL.

The CDR3: CASSPGLASFYEQYF. Here the CDR3 DNA reads TGTGCCAGCTCACCAGGACTAGCCAGCTTCTACGAGCAGTACTTC. The chain carries TRBV18 and TRBJ2-7; 8 bases are shared with TRBD2. V lost 2 bases, J lost 3 bases, and 6 bases stayed unmatched. CDR1 is KGHSH, CDR2 LQKENI, per germline. The CDR3 consists of 15 residues. Together with reference TRBV18 and TRBJ2-7, the CDR3 gives the full variable domain: NAGVMQNPRHLVRRRGQEARLRCSPMKGHSHVYWYRQLPEEGLKFMVYLQKENIIDESGMPKERFSAEFPKEGPSILRIQQVVRGDSAAYFCASSPGLASFYEQYFGPGTRLTVT.

The V call is TRBV6-1, the J call TRBJ1-2, with TRBD1 as a possible D gene (6 bases). The CDR3 covers 14 residues. Between the trimmed V and J ends, which lost 7 bases and 2 bases, there was a span of 14 bases. Germline values: CDR1 MNHNS, CDR2 SASEGT. The CDR3 is CASTPGAENYGYTF. Here the CDR3 DNA reads TGTGCCAGCACCCCAGGGGCGGAAAACTATGGCTACACCTTC.

The V gene is TRBV15, the J gene TRBJ2-1; 10 positions agree with TRBD2. CDR3 length equals 14 residues. Germline-derived CDR1 and CDR2 are LNHNV and YYDKDF (reference sequence). V gave up 3 bases and J gave up 6 bases; unmatched junction bases: 2. CDR3 coding DNA: TGTGCCACCAGCAGGAGGACTAGCGGCAATGAGCAGTTCTTC. This codes for CATSRRTSGNEQFF.

A word on this clone: One end of the junction does not line up with germline, which may come from a read error. The V gene is TRBV10-3, the J gene TRBJ1-3; 9 bases match TRBD1. Per the germline V gene, CDR1 is ENHRY and CDR2 is SYGVKD. The CDR3 is made up of 14 amino acids. CDR3 coding DNA: TGTGCCATCAGTGAGTCGGACAGGGGACGTCAGAAGAATTTT. Translation gives CAISESDRGRQKNF.

This rearrangement joins TRBV28 to TRBJ1-2; 7 bases agree with TRBD1. The CDR3 contains 14 residues. Germline V lookup: CDR1 MDHEN, CDR2 SYDVKM. Trimming at V came to 3 bases and at J to 4 bases, leaving 5 bases not matched to a gene. The CDR3 loop reads CASSLSDRAYGYTF. DNA for the CDR3: TGTGCCAGCAGTTTGTCCGACAGGGCCTATGGCTACACCTTC.